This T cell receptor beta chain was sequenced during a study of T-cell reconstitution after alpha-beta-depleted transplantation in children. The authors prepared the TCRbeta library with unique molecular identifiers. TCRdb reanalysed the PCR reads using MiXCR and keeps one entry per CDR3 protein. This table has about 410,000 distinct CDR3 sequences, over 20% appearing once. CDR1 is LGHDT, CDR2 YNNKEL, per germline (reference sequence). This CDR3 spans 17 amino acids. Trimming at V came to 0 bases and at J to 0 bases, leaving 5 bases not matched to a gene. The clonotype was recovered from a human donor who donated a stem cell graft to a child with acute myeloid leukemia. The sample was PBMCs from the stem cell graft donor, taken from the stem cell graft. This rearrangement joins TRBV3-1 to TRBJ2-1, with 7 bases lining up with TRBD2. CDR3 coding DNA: TGTGCCAGCAGCCAAGATAGGAGCGGGGTCTCCTACAATGAGCAGTTCTTC. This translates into CASSQDRSGVSYNEQFF.